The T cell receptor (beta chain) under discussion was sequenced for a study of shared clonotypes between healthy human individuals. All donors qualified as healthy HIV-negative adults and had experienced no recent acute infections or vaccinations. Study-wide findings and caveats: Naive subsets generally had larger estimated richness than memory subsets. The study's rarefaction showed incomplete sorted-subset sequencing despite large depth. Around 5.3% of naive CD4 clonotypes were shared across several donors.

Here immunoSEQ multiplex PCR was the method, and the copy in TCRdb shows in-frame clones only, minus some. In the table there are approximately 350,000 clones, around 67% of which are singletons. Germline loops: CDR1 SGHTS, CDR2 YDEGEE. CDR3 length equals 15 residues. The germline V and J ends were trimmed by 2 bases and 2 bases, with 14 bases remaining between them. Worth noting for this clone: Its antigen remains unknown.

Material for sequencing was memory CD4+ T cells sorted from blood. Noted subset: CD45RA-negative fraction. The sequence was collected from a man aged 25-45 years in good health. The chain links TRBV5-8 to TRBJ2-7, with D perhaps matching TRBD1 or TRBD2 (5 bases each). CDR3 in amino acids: CASSLRDVHAYEQYF. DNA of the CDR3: TGTGCCAGCAGCTTAAGGGACGTCCACGCCTACGAGCAGTACTTC. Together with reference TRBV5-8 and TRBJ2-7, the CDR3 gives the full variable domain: EAGVTQSPTHLIKTRGQQATLRCSPISGHTSVYWYQQALGLGLQFLLWYDEGEERNRGNFPPRFSGRQFPNYSSELNVNALELEDSALYLCASSLRDVHAYEQYFGPGTRLTVT.